This TCR beta chain was profiled in a study of T-cell reconstitution after alpha-beta-depleted transplantation in children. Overall study results and limits: About two months after transplant, alpha-beta T cells reportedly came from several hundred expanded graft clones.

This CDR3 is 14 amino acids long. V shed 3 bases and J 4 bases; nucleotides not matched to a gene: 4. Germline CDR1 LGHNA, CDR2 YSLEER. TCRbeta library preparation incorporated unique molecular identifiers. TCRdb used MiXCR to reprocess the PCR reads, holding one entry per CDR3 protein. The sample shows 800,000 to 1,000,000 distinct CDR3 sequences, about 30% of them seen only once. This clonotype has just a few counts. The antigen remains unidentified. Specimen: PBMCs, mostly from graft donor cells, collected 360 days after TCRalphabeta/CD19-depleted stem cell transplant. The chain has TRBV4-3 and TRBJ1-2; 8 bases are a match to TRBD1. The TCR sequence derives from a boy younger than two who had a stem cell transplant for SCID, so the T cells may come from the graft donor. This CDR3 reads CASSHPDRAYGYTF. The CDR3 DNA reads TGCGCCAGCAGCCATCCGGACAGGGCCTATGGCTACACCTTC.